The next 5 T cell receptor beta chains were all read from a single sample in a study of blood T cell repertoires in COVID-19. The table came from immunoSEQ multiplex PCR; TCRdb's copy has only in-frame clones and leaves some out. The sample contains under 250,000 clones, about 82% of which appear only once. The specimen was peripheral blood. The receptor set was obtained from a man aged 80 or over with acute or convalescent COVID-19.

This clone was recorded once. The chain employs TRBV3-1 (or the pseudogene TRBV3-2) and TRBJ2-7; TRBD2 matches 9 bases. Losses at the gene ends were 0 bases for V and 6 bases for J; bases not matched to a gene: 9. Germline-derived CDR1 and CDR2 are LGHDT and YNNKEL (reference sequence). The length of the CDR3 is 16 residues. The CDR3 loop reads CASSQERLAEGGEQYF. For the CDR3, the DNA is TGTGCCAGCAGCCAAGAACGACTAGCGGAGGGGGGCGAGCAGTACTTC.

This clone has a handful of counts. The chain couples TRBV19 to TRBJ1-1; D remains unclear. The CDR3 runs to 13 residues. The V gene's germline CDR1 is LNHDA and CDR2 SQIVND (reference sequence). Trimming took 3 bases from V and 2 from J, leaving 7 bases between them. CDR3 sequence reads: CASSINVNTEAFF. CDR3 bases: TGTGCCAGTAGTATTAATGTAAACACTGAAGCTTTCTTT.

V is TRBV19 and J is TRBJ1-2, with 12 bases matching TRBD1. Per the germline V gene, CDR1 is LNHDA and CDR2 is SQIVND (reference sequence). The CDR3 runs 16 residues. J was trimmed by 8 bases and V by 5 bases; bases with no gene match: 12. This CDR3 reads CASSPEPGQGAEGYTF. DNA for the CDR3: TGTGCCAGTAGTCCTGAACCGGGACAGGGGGCAGAAGGCTACACCTTC.

The chain combines TRBV5-1 with TRBJ2-3; D might be TRBD2 (6 bases). Germline values: CDR1 SGHRS, CDR2 YFSETQ. Trimming took off 0 bases at V and 3 bases at J, with 11 bases between the two ends. This CDR3 spans 15 amino acids. The CDR3 reads CASSLGQGGTDTQYF. The CDR3 bases are TGCGCCAGCAGCTTGGGCCAGGGAGGAACAGATACGCAGTATTTT.

The rearrangement uses TRBV5-1 and TRBJ2-1, with TRBD1 as a possible D gene (6 bases). Trimming pared 0 bases from V and 4 bases from J, leaving 11 bases between. This CDR3 is 15 amino acids long. Germline V gives CDR1 SGHRS, CDR2 YFSETQ. CDR3 sequence reads: CASSLGGQLYNEQFF. CDR3 nucleotides: TGCGCCAGCAGCTTGGGGGGACAACTGTACAATGAGCAGTTCTTC.